Below, 22 T cell receptor beta chains from the same sample are listed, as sequenced in a study of T cells in Graves' hyperthyroidism and ophthalmopathy. Amplified TCR beta CDR3 regions derived from RNA transcripts. Primed by the HTBI set, a first-round RT-PCR was run on the TCR CDR3. TCRdb re-called the multiplex PCR reads with MiXCR, one entry per CDR3 protein. The sample lists 400,000 or so distinct CDR3 sequences, nearly 15% seen once, with roughly a fifth in the top ten. Sequencing was carried out using blood. All receptors derive from a woman aged 55-70 years with Graves' ophthalmopathy.

The table lists this clonotype with a count of one. The chain links TRBV30 to TRBJ1-4; the match to TRBD1 covers 8 bases. Germline V gene sequence: CDR1 GTSNPN, CDR2 SVGIG (reference sequence). V was pared by 1 base and J by 13 bases, with 11 bases of the junction left unmatched. This CDR3 is 14 amino acids long. The CDR3 DNA reads as TGTGCCTGGAGTGACGGGGGACAGGCTAGGCGACTGTTTTTT. Residues: CAWSDGGQARRLFF.

A note on this clonotype: With a much larger clone just one base away, this may be a read error. This chain uses TRBV4-1 with TRBJ2-3; 10 nucleotides match TRBD2. This CDR3 region has 15 residues. With 2 bases clipped from V and 5 bases from J, the junction kept 4 bases outside the gene matches. In germline, CDR1 is MGHRA, CDR2 YSYEKL. The CDR3 reads CASSQTSGIVDTQYF. CDR3 nucleotide sequence: TGCGCCAGCAGCCAAACTAGCGGGATCGTAGATACGCAGTATTTT.

This clonotype was seen many times. J is TRBJ1-2 and V is TRBV15; possible D gene TRBD1, 6 bases. The CDR3 totals 17 residues. Germline V gives CDR1 LNHNV, CDR2 YYDKDF (reference sequence). V was trimmed by 0 bases and J by 3 bases, leaving 17 bases between them. The DNA of the CDR3 is TGTGCCACCAGCAGAGATTATCGAATTGAGGGGGACTATGGCTACACCTTC. It is translated as CATSRDYRIEGDYGYTF.

This clonotype was observed at least ten times. V and J are TRBV18 and TRBJ2-1; 8 nucleotides align to TRBD2. Germline lookup yields CDR1 KGHSH and CDR2 LQKENI. This CDR3 has 17 amino acids. Germline trimming cut 3 bases from V and 7 bases from J; bases unmatched to any gene: 14. The CDR3 loop reads CASSPPLSGRRRNEQFF. Written as DNA, the CDR3 is TGTGCCAGCTCACCCCCCCTCAGCGGGAGAAGGAGGAATGAGCAGTTCTTC.

V usage is TRBV30 and J usage is TRBJ2-1, with D uncertain. Germline CDR1 reads GTSNPN; CDR2 reads SVGIG (reference sequence). V gave up 2 bases and J gave up 8 bases, with 4 bases separating them. The CDR3 has 10 amino acids. The CDR3 reads CAWSSDEQFF. In nucleotides, the CDR3 is TGTGCCTGGAGTTCCGATGAGCAGTTCTTC.

This clonotype was seen ten or more times. The chain combines TRBV7-2 with TRBJ1-2; D is ambiguous. From germline, CDR1 is SGHTA and CDR2 FQGNSA. This CDR3 comprises 14 residues. Between the trimmed V and J ends, which lost 1 base and 4 bases, there was a span of 10 bases. In nucleotides, the CDR3 is TGTGCCAGCAGCTTAGATCTGGACTCCTATGGCTACACCTTC. Translation gives CASSLDLDSYGYTF. The full variable domain, in which reference TRBV7-2 and TRBJ1-2 provide the parts outside the CDR3, is GAGVSQSPSNKVTEKGKDVELRCDPISGHTALYWYRQSLGQGLEFLIYFQGNSAPDKSGLPSDRFSAERTGGSVSTLTIQRTQQEDSAVYLCASSLDLDSYGYTFGSGTRLTVV.

This clonotype was seen repeatedly, ten times or more. This CDR3 is CSVDETGRTDTQYF. The CDR3 nucleotides read TGCAGCGTGGATGAGACAGGGAGGACAGATACGCAGTATTTT. The genes are TRBV29-1 and TRBJ2-3; possible D gene TRBD1, 7 bases. Trimming stripped 6 bases from V and 3 bases from J, with 16 bases between. Germline V gene sequence: CDR1 SQVTM, CDR2 ANQGSEA. This CDR3 has 14 amino acids.

In its sample, this clonotype was seen many times. In DNA form, the CDR3 reads TGCAGTGCTAGAGAGTTTGGACAGATGAACACTGAAGCTTTCTTT. Protein: CSAREFGQMNTEAFF. The chain uses TRBV20-1 and TRBJ1-1, with a possible D match to TRBD1 (6 bases). Per the germline V gene, CDR1 is DFQATT and CDR2 is SNEGSKA (reference sequence). V was trimmed by 0 bases and J by 0 bases, leaving 11 bases between them. The CDR3 length is 15 residues.

This clonotype appeared many times. The chain employs TRBV28 and TRBJ2-7, with D possibly being TRBD1 (5 bases). This CDR3 is 13 amino acids long. The V and J ends lost 5 bases and 2 bases respectively, with 10 bases between them. Germline lookup yields CDR1 MDHEN and CDR2 SYDVKM. CDR3 nucleotide sequence: TGTGCCAGCAGTCCCTCAGGGCCCTACGAGCAGTACTTC. Its protein is CASSPSGPYEQYF.

This clonotype appeared many times. As DNA, the CDR3 is TGTGCCAGCAGCCAGGCACTAGGGACGTTCGAGGGAGAGCAGTACTTC. Translation: CASSQALGTFEGEQYF. This chain uses TRBV3-1 with TRBJ2-7; D is perhaps TRBD1 or TRBD2 (5 bases each). The V and J ends lost 3 bases and 7 bases respectively, with 22 bases between them. Germline loops: CDR1 LGHDT, CDR2 YNNKEL (reference sequence). The CDR3 has 16 residues.

This clonotype was recorded at least ten times. The rearrangement joins TRBV11-2 to TRBJ2-7; the match to TRBD2 covers 10 bases. V lost 4 bases, J lost 7 bases, and 7 bases stayed unmatched. This CDR3 is built from 14 residues. The germline CDR1 and CDR2 sequences are SGHAT and FQNNGV. CDR3: CASSSLPSGSEQYF. Here the CDR3 DNA reads TGTGCCAGCAGCTCGCTCCCTAGCGGGAGTGAGCAGTACTTC.

This clonotype was counted many times. V gene TRBV11-3 combines with J gene TRBJ2-1; 10 bases match TRBD2. The V segment lost 1 base and the J segment 3 bases; nucleotides outside the gene matches: 3. This CDR3 has 16 amino acids. Germline V gives CDR1 SGHNT, CDR2 YENEEA. The CDR3 DNA is TGTGCCAGCAGCTTAGGCCTAGCGGGAGTCTACAATGAGCAGTTCTTC. This sequence encodes CASSLGLAGVYNEQFF.

This clonotype was detected many times. The chain carries TRBV11-2 and TRBJ2-5; 10 bases match TRBD1. In germline, CDR1 is SGHAT, CDR2 FQNNGV. J gave up 4 bases and V 2 bases, and 4 bases lay outside the gene matches. The CDR3 consists of 15 residues. CDR3 loop: CASSLRRTGGETQYF. CDR3 in DNA: TGTGCCAGCAGCTTACGCAGGACAGGGGGAGAGACCCAGTACTTC.

This clonotype appeared many times. The J gene is TRBJ1-5, the V gene TRBV6-2 or TRBV6-3; no clear D. With 2 bases removed from V and 2 bases from J, the gap between germline ends came to 13 bases. The germline V gene encodes CDR1 MNHEY and CDR2 SVGEGT. CDR3 length: 16 residues. The CDR3 sequence: CASSYIRRAGNQPQHF. The DNA of the CDR3 is TGTGCCAGCAGTTACATCAGGAGGGCGGGCAATCAGCCCCAGCATTTT.

This clonotype has ten or more counts. V is TRBV29-1 and J is TRBJ1-1, with 12 bases matching TRBD1. The V and J ends lost 4 bases and 5 bases, in that order; junction bases with no gene match: 5. Germline V gene lookup returns CDR1 SQVTM and CDR2 ANQGSEA. The CDR3 has 14 residues. The CDR3 reads CSVGDRGRRTEAFF. For the CDR3, the DNA is TGCAGCGTTGGGGACAGGGGGCGGAGGACTGAAGCTTTCTTT.

Many counts were recorded for this clonotype. This chain links TRBV5-1 with TRBJ2-1, with 9 bases lining up with TRBD2. This CDR3 contains 15 residues. Trimming removed 7 bases from V and 4 bases from J; junction bases left unmatched: 9. Germline values: CDR1 SGHRS, CDR2 YFSETQ. CDR3 protein: CASRLAGITYNEQFF. Written as DNA, the CDR3 is TGCGCCAGCCGGCTAGCGGGGATCACGTACAATGAGCAGTTCTTC.

This clonotype was seen at least ten times. The CDR3 region is CASSPPWLNEQFF. The CDR3 nucleotides read TGTGCCAGCAGCCCTCCGTGGCTCAATGAGCAGTTCTTC. V is TRBV3-1 and J is TRBJ2-1; D is unresolved. Germline CDR1 is LGHDT and CDR2 is YNNKEL (reference sequence). V was cut by 4 bases and J by 6 bases, with 10 bases left in between. The CDR3 loop spans 13 amino acids.

This clonotype was detected ten times or more. V gene TRBV24-1 combines with J gene TRBJ2-1; 12 nucleotides agree with TRBD2. The germline CDR1 and CDR2 sequences are KGHDR and SFDVKD. The CDR3 is 18 amino acids. V lost 3 bases and J lost 5; bases outside the gene matches: 10. The CDR3 coding sequence is TGTGCCACCAGTGATCGGCTCCAAACTAGCGGGAGGAACAATGAGCAGTTCTTC. Translated, it gives CATSDRLQTSGRNNEQFF.

This clonotype was detected ten times or more. The genes are TRBV4-2 and TRBJ2-2; D is unclear. V was clipped by 1 base and J by 0 bases, with 9 bases between them. CDR1 is LGHNA and CDR2 is YNFKEQ in the germline V gene. CDR3 length: 16 amino acids. CDR3 sequence (DNA): TGTGCCAGCAGCCAAGGAGACGGCGCGAACACCGGGGAGCTGTTTTTT. Protein product: CASSQGDGANTGELFF.

In its sample, this clonotype was seen a few times. V and J are TRBV19 and TRBJ1-2; D gene unclear. The CDR3 sequence is 11 residues long. Per the germline V gene, CDR1 is LNHDA and CDR2 is SQIVND (reference sequence). V shed 6 bases and J shed 4 bases, with 6 bases lying between them. CDR3 amino acids: CASSRIYGYTF. The CDR3 bases are TGTGCCAGTAGCCGGATCTATGGCTACACCTTC.

In DNA, the CDR3 is TGCGCCAGCAGTCGAGGGGATAGTGGAAACACCATATATTTT. Translation gives CASSRGDSGNTIYF. The chain has TRBV5-1 and TRBJ1-3; weak D call: TRBD1 (5 bases). Per the germline V gene, CDR1 is SGHRS and CDR2 is YFSETQ. This CDR3 is 14 amino acids long. Trimming shortened V by 5 bases and J by 3 bases, and 12 bases separated the two germline ends. Supplemented by reference TRBV5-1 and TRBJ1-3, the full variable domain reads KAGVTQTPRYLIKTRGQQVTLSCSPISGHRSVSWYQQTPGQGLQFLFEYFSETQRNKGNFPGRFSGRQFSNSRSEMNVSTLELGDSALYLCASSRGDSGNTIYFGEGSWLTVV.

A remark on this clonotype: A much larger clone differs from this one at a single base, so this may be a read error. This chain links TRBV20-1 with TRBJ2-7, with 8 bases fitting TRBD1. The V segment lost 5 bases and the J segment 4 bases; nucleotides outside the gene matches: 4. The CDR3 is 12 residues long. Germline V gene sequence: CDR1 DFQATT, CDR2 SNEGSKA (reference sequence). CDR3 coding DNA: TGCAGTGCTTACGGGGACAGGTACGAGCAGTACTTC. Translation: CSAYGDRYEQYF.